This T cell receptor beta chain was identified in a study of cytomegalovirus exposure and HLA in healthy donors (dated by TCRdb to about 2017). About the full investigation: An earlier analysis of fewer than 750 of the donors reported about 300 Gb of sequence data and 95 million to 140 million unique TCR beta sequences obtained from around 170 million T cells. Using immunosequencing, the study profiled T cell repertoires from 640 or so subjects and related those repertoires to cytomegalovirus serostatus. A later analysis re-examined previously published TCR beta repertoires from more than 650 donors and added high-resolution HLA genotyping to investigate patterns of TCR occurrence. An early release that covered fewer than 750 HLA-typed donors contained 300 to 350 gigabases of sequencing data and 75 million to 100 million unique TCR sequences. About five DR-DQ haplotypes were treated as single units for association and clustering because of strong linkage in the cohort. Besides the first cohort of around 670 subjects, a separate validation cohort made up of 120 different subjects was used. HLA typing included class I and class II loci at four-digit resolution. The later analysis used no new phenotypic data to find candidate immune exposures, relying instead on TCR beta sequences and their occurrence across donors. An earlier analysis of 587 of the donors applied high-throughput TCR beta sequencing to assess whether each TCR beta V gene segment acted as functional or pseudogenic. Genome-wide SNP genotypes for about 55% of the roughly 670 donors were used in a later genetic analysis, which treated that subset as a discovery cohort. Every discovery cohort repertoire had been produced on one sequencing platform. The study combined high-throughput TCR immunosequencing, statistical association of individual TCRs with disease status, and machine learning to predict cytomegalovirus infection status. Typing coverage differed by locus: A, B, C, DRB1 and DQB1 were typed in roughly 629-630 donors, DQA1 in about 560, DPA1 in some 610, and DPB1 in roughly 450. Across 300 to 500 genotyped donors of the cohort, an average of approximately 220,000 unique TCR beta nucleotide sequences per donor were sequenced, and approximately 17% of those sequences were non-productive. The study aimed to test whether cataloging public T cell receptors could reveal signatures of past pathogen exposure. Of the roughly 410 genotyped donors, 65% to 90% were placed in the genetic ancestry cluster associated with self-reported Caucasian donors. Donor age, sex, ethnicity and CMV serostatus were collected together with the repertoire data. Here is what the overall study found, with its caveats: Compared with equally common non-associated chains, HLA-associated TCR beta chains in a later analysis were more clonally expanded and had lower generation probabilities. In vitro tests confirmed that a few of the cytomegalovirus-associated TCR beta chains recognize cytomegalovirus antigens. Presence/absence analyses assumed roughly uniform sequencing depth across donors, an assumption that may not hold. A later analysis associated about 17,000 TCR beta sequences with specific HLA alleles at a false discovery rate of 0.05. Because HLA typing was missing for some donors at each locus, association tests included only the typed subset. Compared with the 666-donor mean, donors in an Asian-associated ancestry cluster had fewer N-insertions in productive TCRs, according to a later genetic analysis. In a later genetic analysis, a missense DCLRE1C variant was associated with V-gene and J-gene trimming of TCR beta chains, and the association was replicated in an independent cohort. The classifier was reported to diagnose cytomegalovirus status with high specificity and sensitivity in both the original and validation cohorts. In an earlier analysis of some 540 of the donors, most TCR beta V segments appeared in productive rearrangements about 87% or about 30% of the time, broadly matching IMGT annotations. A further reported finding was that TCR beta sequences accurately predicted the HLA-A and HLA-B alleles for most subjects in the first cohort. A later analysis found that TCR association rates varied across HLA loci, with DRB1 alleles showing the most associated TCRs and HLA-C alleles the fewest. A later analysis reported that several top co-occurrence clusters appeared linked to parvovirus B19, influenza, CMV and Epstein-Barr virus. The 87-base-pair reads could not distinguish some IMGT-functional V segments, including TRBV6-2 and TRBV6-3, so those segments were excluded. The only immune exposure information available for the cohort was CMV serostatus. When HLA alleles, especially DR and DQ, strongly co-occurred, TCR associations were difficult to assign to individual alleles. Only TCR beta chains were sequenced in this cohort, and the absence of alpha or paired-chain data limited detectable features. In a later analysis, most CMV-associated TCR beta chains were found to appear HLA-restricted, with HLA associations seemingly driven largely by CMV exposure. The authors suggested that the approach could potentially be generalized to other disease states and immunological phenotypes. Linkage disequilibrium might explain the correlated functional status among segregating V segments, but an unknown experimental factor could not be excluded. The study listed 164 TCR beta chains as associated with cytomegalovirus. A cluster of highly shared sequence variants was judged likely to be a technical artifact of the sequencing pipeline. Most TCR sequences were seen in very few donors, while some public TCRs were found in many individuals. Because counts were too low, 15 to 20 rarely observed V segments, including chromosome 9 orphons, were excluded from the earlier analysis of a few hundred of the donors.

CDR1 and CDR2, per the germline V gene (reference sequence), are LNHDA and SQIVND. Reading from cysteine to phenylalanine, the CDR3 counts 14 amino acids. Only CDR3 DNA is held: 42 bases, read in frame from base 1. The library relied on the immunoSEQ multiplex PCR assay. The multiplex PCR relied on a mix of 60 forward primers for TCR Vbeta segments and 13 reverse primers for TCR Jbeta segments. The CDR3 region of rearranged TCR beta genes was amplified from genomic DNA with a multiplex PCR assay. The Illumina HiSeq System was used to sequence the amplified TCR beta libraries as 87-base-pair reads. Concerning the study's data processing: Across the 670 or so repertoires, a later analysis counted roughly 84 million unique TCR beta chains, roughly 11 million of which were shared by at least two donors. To remove PCR and sequencing errors, raw reads were error-corrected and collapsed into unique sequences using a nearest-neighbor algorithm that merged closely related sequences. Alignment of CDR3 sequences to IMGT reference sequences was used to assign V, D and J gene segments. For a sequence to be retained, a match of at least six nucleotides to both a V gene segment and a J gene segment was required. Rearrangements were called productive when the CDR3 lacked stop codons and stayed in frame with V and J; all others were non-productive. CDR3 was defined according to IMGT convention as the region running from the second conserved V-encoded cysteine to the conserved J-encoded phenylalanine. Sequences without an unambiguous match to a single V gene segment were excluded from the earlier analysis of about 640 of the donors. An earlier analysis of fewer than 750 of the donors called V segments functional above 56.7% productive rearrangements and segregating when the between-donor standard deviation exceeded 5%. A statistical classification framework was built to diagnose cytomegalovirus status from the catalog of TCR beta chain sequences. In a later analysis, V and J genes were assigned by comparing TCR nucleotide sequences against IMGT/GENE-DB human TR gene sequences. The TCRdist pipeline was used in a later analysis to assign CDR3 sequences and most-parsimonious VDJ recombination scenarios. In a later analysis, each TCR beta chain was defined by its CDR3 amino acid sequence together with its V-gene family, and reads lacking a unique V-gene family were excluded. A later analysis removed 592 highly shared, low-generation-probability nucleotide sequences to deal with suspected cross-contamination and a sequencing artifact. For each public chain, a later analysis derived a clonal expansion index from normalized ranks of inferred template counts within each repertoire. Generation probabilities in a later analysis came from a VDJ recombination model fitted to out-of-frame rearrangements, and those results were checked against IGoR. Hypergeometric tests were used in a later analysis to score TCR-TCR, TCR-HLA and TCR-CMV co-occurrence, with a repertoire-size bias correction applied to the TCR pairs. In a later analysis, false discovery rates were estimated by permuting HLA or CMV assignments 20 times. In a later analysis, co-occurring TCRs were grouped using DBSCAN, with TCRdist sequence similarity added in when clustering inside HLA-allele-positive subsets. For co-occurrence clustering, repertoires with fewer than 30,000 or more than 120,000 public chains were excluded, along with roughly 5 repertoires with anomalous nucleotide sharing. TCRdb took over this immuneACCESS table, retaining in-frame rearrangements with V and J assigned. Such tables are incomplete; in checked studies, under half of the missing clones stem from an unresolved V gene, and the remainder is unexplained. V, J and clone size derive from that table, while D and trimming were established from the DNA sequence. The sample table records approximately 61,000 clones; roughly 66% of these occur just once. In total, the top ten clones hold 3% to 3.5% of the sample.

The cohort was made up of 666 healthy bone marrow donors. At the time of sampling, all cohort members were nominally healthy, though unrecorded immune exposures were likely present. The donor was CMV seronegative and was included in the group of around 320 seronegative cohort members. Every donor gave a peripheral blood sample, and the peripheral blood mononuclear cells from that sample were used for TCR beta sequencing. Genomic DNA was extracted from the blood cell samples with the Qiagen DNeasy Blood Extraction Kit. This clone turned up a few times. The clone's antigen remains unknown. Base qualities are not recorded, but no much larger clone differs from it by a single base.

The V and J segments used are TRBV19 and TRBJ2-5; TRBD1 is a possible D gene, resting on 6 matching bases. The J call may be wrong; the DNA end is better matched by TRBJ2-7. The TCR was taken from a woman between 50 and 59 years old in good health and CMV-seronegative. Material: PBMCs. DNA sequence: TGTGCCAGTGGATCACAGGGTAATTTCTACGAGCAGTACTTC. Translated, this gives CASGSQGNFYEQYF.